The 12 T cell receptor beta chains presented below share a single source sample, sequenced in a study of shared clonotypes between healthy human individuals. The assay was immunoSEQ multiplex PCR, and TCRdb's table has in-frame clones only and misses some. The table includes some 490,000 clones, roughly 80% detected once. Sequenced sample: PBMCs. Receptor source: a woman in her thirties or forties in good health. Some clones in this sample may be carry-over from other donors' samples.

This chain links TRBV7-2 with TRBJ1-5; D unresolved. V lost 5 bases to trimming and J lost 3 bases, with 20 bases between them. Germline values: CDR1 SGHTA, CDR2 FQGNSA. The length of the CDR3 is 17 residues. The CDR3 loop reads CASSLEPGRSHNQPQHF. CDR3 in DNA: TGTGCCAGCAGCCTTGAACCCGGGAGGAGCCACAATCAGCCCCAGCATTTT.

This clone was detected only once. The CDR3 sequence is CASSQIPWGGNYGYTF. DNA of the CDR3: TGCGCCAGCAGCCAGATCCCGTGGGGGGGCAACTATGGCTACACCTTC. This chain joins TRBV4-3 and TRBJ1-2; D is possibly TRBD1 (6 bases). V lost 3 bases and J lost 2, with 16 bases in between. The CDR3 runs 16 residues. Germline assignment: CDR1 LGHNA and CDR2 YSLEER.

For this clone: This is likely an artifact of a read error, given a far larger clone one base away. Other DNA sequences of this sample code for an identical CDR3. This rearrangement joins TRBV28 to TRBJ1-2; 9 bases align to TRBD1. The CDR3 is 14 residues long. Germline lookup yields CDR1 MDHEN and CDR2 SYDVKM. The CDR3 region has the DNA TGCGCCAGCAGGTTACAGGGGGCGCCCTATGGCTACACCTTC. As protein: CASRLQGAPYGYTF.

The chain uses TRBV5-1 and TRBJ2-2; D ambiguous. CDR1 SGHRS and CDR2 YFSETQ come from the germline V gene. The CDR3 consists of 14 residues. Trimming pared 3 bases from V and 7 bases from J, leaving 13 bases between. CDR3 DNA: TGCGCCAGCAGCTCAGGACCATACGACGGGGAGCTGTTTTTT. It translates to CASSSGPYDGELFF.

The genes are TRBV7-9 and TRBJ1-3, with D possibly being TRBD1 (6 bases). This CDR3 spans 16 amino acids. Trimming took 7 bases from V and 0 from J, leaving 16 bases between them. Germline V gene sequence: CDR1 SEHNR, CDR2 FQNEAQ (reference sequence). This CDR3 is CASTTQTGPSGNTIYF. The CDR3 DNA reads as TGTGCCAGCACCACACAGACAGGACCCTCTGGAAACACCATATATTTT.

In regard to this clone: A far larger clone is only one base removed, so a read error is likely. J is TRBJ1-4 and V is TRBV2; 8 nucleotides align to TRBD1. J gave up 16 bases and V 4 bases, and 14 bases lay outside the gene matches. The CDR3 runs to 14 residues. Germline CDR1 reads SNHLY; CDR2 reads FYNNEI. The CDR3 loop is CASSADTVTGERFF. In nucleotides, the CDR3 is TGTGCCAGCAGTGCCGACACCGTGACAGGGGAGAGGTTTTTT. The full variable domain, with the rest looked up from reference TRBV2 and TRBJ1-4, is EPEVTQTPSHQVTQMGQEVILRCVPISNHLYFYWYRQILGQKVEFLVSFYNNEISEKSEIFDDQFSVERPDGSNFTLKIRSTKLEDSAMYFCASSADTVTGERFFGSGTQLSVL.

This clone was detected only a few times. Additional DNA sequences in this sample encode the identical CDR3. The chain combines TRBV7-3 with TRBJ2-2; D unclear. From germline, CDR1 is SGHTA and CDR2 FQGTGA. The CDR3 loop spans 14 amino acids. V lost 3 bases to trimming and J lost 0 bases, with 5 bases between them. This CDR3 reads CASSFTANTGELFF. The CDR3 nucleotides read TGTGCCAGCAGCTTTACCGCGAACACCGGGGAGCTGTTTTTT.

The chain combines TRBV7-6 with TRBJ2-5; TRBD2 agrees at 11 bases. The trim removed 5 bases at V and 0 bases at J, leaving 5 bases unmatched. Germline V gene sequence: CDR1 SGHVS, CDR2 FNYEAQ. This CDR3 region has 16 residues. This chain's CDR3 is CASSPLAGGNQETQYF. The CDR3 region has the DNA TGTGCCAGCAGCCCCTTAGCGGGAGGGAACCAAGAGACCCAGTACTTC.

This clone was seen a handful of times. The chain links TRBV5-6 to TRBJ2-2, with 9 positions matching TRBD2. Per the germline V gene, CDR1 is SGHDT and CDR2 is YYEEEE. This CDR3 region has 17 residues. The J segment lost 6 bases and the V segment lost 5 bases, leaving 14 bases of the junction unmatched. CDR3 sequence: CASRSSVLAGWAGELFF. Here the CDR3 DNA reads TGTGCCAGCAGGTCCTCCGTACTAGCGGGTTGGGCCGGGGAGCTGTTTTTT. The full variable domain, completed using reference TRBV5-6 and TRBJ2-2, is DAGVTQSPTHLIKTRGQQVTLRCSPKSGHDTVSWYQQALGQGPQFIFQYYEEEERQRGNFPDRFSGHQFPNYSSELNVNALLLGDSALYLCASRSSVLAGWAGELFFGEGSRLTVL.

This chain connects TRBV10-2 to TRBJ2-3, with 11 bases fitting TRBD2. Germline CDR1 and CDR2: WSHSY and SAAADI. The CDR3 runs 20 residues. V dropped 1 base and J dropped 1; count of bases not matched to a gene: 13. The CDR3 bases are TGCGCCAGCAGTGAGTTGGGGCACTCCGGGACTAGCGGAGGCACAGATACGCAGTATTTT. It is translated as CASSELGHSGTSGGTDTQYF.

Of note for this clone: Since a much larger clone is just one base distant, this may be a read error. The J gene is TRBJ2-7, the V gene TRBV7-8; maybe TRBD1 (5 bases). V lost 5 bases to trimming and J lost 0 bases, with 11 bases between them. The CDR3 is 14 amino acids. In germline, CDR1 is SGHVS, CDR2 FQNEAQ. CDR3 DNA sequence: TGTGCCAGCAGCCCACTACAGGTCTCCTACGAGCAGTACGTC. Protein product: CASSPLQVSYEQYV.

V is TRBV7-2 and J is TRBJ2-7; 8 positions match TRBD1. Germline V lookup: CDR1 SGHTA, CDR2 FQGNSA. Trimming removed 1 base from V and 3 bases from J; junction bases left unmatched: 2. CDR3 size: 14 residues. The chain's CDR3 is CASSLGGQDYEQYF. CDR3 nucleotide sequence: TGTGCCAGCAGCTTAGGGGGACAGGACTACGAGCAGTACTTC.